These T cell receptor beta chains were read from a single sample in a study of vaccination and CD4 T cells after COVID-19. These TCRs are of unknown antigen specificity. TCRdb analysed the PCR reads with MiXCR anew, one entry per CDR3 protein. The data show about 25,000 distinct CDR3 sequences, less than 35% seen once. The sequenced sample was CD4+ T cells from blood, cultured in vitro, obtained about 7 months after SARS-CoV-2 vaccination. These receptors were obtained from a human donor who had recovered from COVID-19. Both conserved end residues are part of each CDR3. The D gene is left open where the match is weak. Clone size is given for some rows only: seen once, a few or many times, or a class if the clone is expanded.

v_gene: TRBV6-1
abundance: few
j_gene: TRBJ2-7
d_gene: TRBD1
CDR3aa: CASSRGQVSYEQYF
CDR3nt: TGTGCCAGCAGCCGGGGACAGGTCTCCTACGAGCAGTACTTC

v_gene: TRBV15
abundance: medium-sized
j_gene: TRBJ2-7
d_gene: -
CDR3aa: CATSRGGISSYEQYF
CDR3nt: TGTGCCACCAGCAGAGGGGGGATTAGCTCCTACGAGCAGTACTTC

v_gene: TRBV28
abundance: few
j_gene: TRBJ2-7
d_gene: -
CDR3aa: CASSPGGRETSEQYF
CDR3nt: TGTGCCAGCAGCCCAGGGGGCAGGGAGACTAGCGAACAGTACTTC

v_gene: TRBV6-1
abundance: few
j_gene: TRBJ2-6
d_gene: -
CDR3aa: CASSAWGSGANVLTF
CDR3nt: TGTGCCAGCAGTGCTTGGGGCTCTGGGGCCAACGTCCTGACTTTC

v_gene: TRBV4-3
abundance: -
j_gene: TRBJ2-1
d_gene: TRBD1
CDR3aa: CASSQVDRAGRNEQFF
CDR3nt: TGCGCCAGCAGCCAAGTTGACAGGGCGGGTAGGAATGAGCAGTTCTTC

v_gene: TRBV5-1
abundance: -
j_gene: TRBJ1-1
d_gene: -
CDR3aa: CASSRTDQHTEAFF
CDR3nt: TGCGCCAGCAGCCGTACAGATCAGCACACTGAAGCTTTCTTT

v_gene: TRBV19
abundance: -
j_gene: TRBJ2-6
d_gene: -
CDR3aa: CASSIVSGSGANVLTF
CDR3nt: TGTGCCAGTAGTATCGTCTCGGGTTCCGGGGCCAACGTCCTGACTTTC

v_gene: TRBV27
abundance: once
j_gene: TRBJ2-1
d_gene: -
CDR3aa: CASSLRGLSGSIYNEQFF
CDR3nt: TGTGCCAGCAGTTTGAGAGGACTAAGCGGGTCTATCTACAATGAGCAGTTCTTC

v_gene: TRBV4-2
abundance: -
j_gene: TRBJ2-3
d_gene: -
CDR3aa: CASSQVVADTQYF
CDR3nt: TGTGCCAGCAGCCAAGTTGTAGCAGATACGCAGTATTTT

v_gene: TRBV10-3
abundance: -
j_gene: TRBJ2-6
d_gene: TRBD1
CDR3aa: CAISPSRPGQGTYRSGANVLTF
CDR3nt: TGTGCCATCAGTCCCTCCCGACCGGGACAGGGAACTTACCGCTCTGGGGCCAACGTCCTGACTTTC

v_gene: TRBV6-2/TRBV6-3
abundance: -
j_gene: TRBJ2-1
d_gene: TRBD1
CDR3aa: CASSYLGQGNEQFF
CDR3nt: TGTGCCAGCAGTTACCTCGGACAGGGCAATGAGCAGTTCTTC

v_gene: TRBV7-9
abundance: few
j_gene: TRBJ1-2
d_gene: -
CDR3aa: CASSPPGDYGYTF
CDR3nt: TGTGCCAGCAGCCCACCAGGGGACTATGGCTACACCTTC

v_gene: TRBV5-1
abundance: -
j_gene: TRBJ1-6
d_gene: -
CDR3aa: CASSGGGTDNSPLHF
CDR3nt: TGCGCCAGCAGCGGGGGGGGGACCGATAATTCACCCCTCCACTTT

v_gene: TRBV28
abundance: -
j_gene: TRBJ2-7
d_gene: -
CDR3aa: CASSLPRAGINEQYF
CDR3nt: TGTGCCAGCAGTCTCCCGCGGGCAGGGATCAACGAGCAGTACTTC

v_gene: TRBV20-1
abundance: -
j_gene: TRBJ2-3
d_gene: TRBD1
CDR3aa: CSAHRGFADTQYF
CDR3nt: TGCAGTGCTCACAGGGGTTTCGCAGATACGCAGTATTTT

v_gene: TRBV7-2
abundance: few
j_gene: TRBJ2-7
d_gene: -
CDR3aa: CASTPRRQSYEQYF
CDR3nt: TGTGCCAGCACCCCTCGCCGACAGTCCTACGAGCAGTACTTC

v_gene: TRBV10-3
abundance: few
j_gene: TRBJ2-3
d_gene: -
CDR3aa: CAISGASTDTQYF
CDR3nt: TGTGCCATCAGTGGTGCTAGCACAGATACGCAGTATTTT

v_gene: TRBV28
abundance: -
j_gene: TRBJ2-6
d_gene: -
CDR3aa: CASSFPQRRNFSGANVLTF
CDR3nt: TGTGCCAGCAGTTTCCCCCAACGAAGAAACTTCTCTGGTGCCAACGTCCTGACTTTC

v_gene: TRBV6-1
abundance: medium-sized
j_gene: TRBJ2-1
d_gene: TRBD2
CDR3aa: CASQLQGLAGGEQFF
CDR3nt: TGTGCCAGCCAACTGCAGGGACTAGCGGGAGGTGAGCAGTTCTTC

v_gene: TRBV7-6
abundance: few
j_gene: TRBJ2-7
d_gene: -
CDR3aa: CASSLARSSYEQYF
CDR3nt: TGTGCCAGCAGCTTAGCGAGGAGCTCCTACGAGCAGTACTTC

v_gene: TRBV4-3
abundance: -
j_gene: TRBJ2-5
d_gene: -
CDR3aa: CASSQDHRPFEETQYF
CDR3nt: TGCGCCAGCAGCCAAGATCATCGACCTTTTGAGGAGACCCAGTACTTC

v_gene: TRBV6-1
abundance: few
j_gene: TRBJ2-3
d_gene: -
CDR3aa: CASRRVRTDTQYF
CDR3nt: TGTGCCAGCAGAAGGGTTCGCACAGATACGCAGTATTTT

v_gene: TRBV19
abundance: few
j_gene: TRBJ1-1
d_gene: -
CDR3aa: CASSVTVNTEAFF
CDR3nt: TGTGCCAGTAGTGTAACAGTGAACACTGAAGCTTTCTTT

v_gene: TRBV28
abundance: few
j_gene: TRBJ1-5
d_gene: -
CDR3aa: CATQSSRSHF
CDR3nt: TGTGCCACCCAATCAAGTCGATCGCATTTT

v_gene: TRBV28
abundance: once
j_gene: TRBJ2-1
d_gene: -
CDR3aa: CASSFTGAGINNEQFF
CDR3nt: TGTGCCAGCAGTTTCACGGGGGCCGGTATAAACAATGAGCAGTTCTTC

v_gene: TRBV12-3/TRBV12-4
abundance: -
j_gene: TRBJ2-2
d_gene: TRBD2
CDR3aa: CATTEAGAGTGELFF
CDR3nt: TGTGCCACCACAGAGGCGGGAGCGGGCACCGGGGAGCTGTTTTTT

v_gene: TRBV19
abundance: -
j_gene: TRBJ2-1
d_gene: TRBD2
CDR3aa: CASSGGTSGPNEQFF
CDR3nt: TGTGCCAGTAGTGGTGGGACTAGCGGGCCCAATGAGCAGTTCTTC

v_gene: TRBV7-8
abundance: few
j_gene: TRBJ2-7
d_gene: -
CDR3aa: CASSLARASSYEQYF
CDR3nt: TGTGCCAGCAGCTTAGCGAGGGCCTCCTCCTACGAGCAGTACTTC

v_gene: TRBV7-3
abundance: -
j_gene: TRBJ2-3
d_gene: TRBD2
CDR3aa: CASSPGLAPSTDTQYF
CDR3nt: TGTGCCAGCAGCCCGGGACTAGCGCCTAGCACAGATACGCAGTATTTT

v_gene: TRBV20-1
abundance: once
j_gene: TRBJ1-1
d_gene: -
CDR3aa: CSARFTLRANTEAFF
CDR3nt: TGCAGTGCTAGATTCACTTTGAGGGCGAACACTGAAGCTTTCTTT

v_gene: TRBV27
abundance: few
j_gene: TRBJ2-7
d_gene: -
CDR3aa: CASSSYRDSYEQYF
CDR3nt: TGTGCCAGCAGTTCTTACAGGGATTCCTACGAGCAGTACTTC

v_gene: TRBV7-3
abundance: few
j_gene: TRBJ2-7
d_gene: TRBD2
CDR3aa: CASSFRLAGAREQYF
CDR3nt: TGTGCCAGCAGCTTTCGACTAGCGGGAGCGAGAGAGCAGTACTTC

v_gene: TRBV6-1
abundance: -
j_gene: TRBJ1-5
d_gene: TRBD1
CDR3aa: CASRRGGTGDNQPQHF
CDR3nt: TGTGCCAGCCGGAGAGGGGGGACAGGGGACAATCAGCCCCAGCATTTT

v_gene: TRBV7-2
abundance: -
j_gene: TRBJ2-4
d_gene: -
CDR3aa: CASSPQLTLAKNIQYF
CDR3nt: TGTGCCAGCAGCCCACAACTAACGCTAGCCAAAAACATTCAGTACTTC

v_gene: TRBV7-8
abundance: medium-sized
j_gene: TRBJ1-5
d_gene: TRBD1
CDR3aa: CASSLGQAINQPQHF
CDR3nt: TGTGCCAGCAGCCTGGGACAGGCGATCAATCAGCCCCAGCATTTT

v_gene: TRBV4-2
abundance: few
j_gene: TRBJ2-7
d_gene: -
CDR3aa: CASSQDLWLGEGTYEQYF
CDR3nt: TGTGCCAGCAGCCAAGATCTCTGGTTGGGGGAAGGTACCTACGAGCAGTACTTC

v_gene: TRBV7-2
abundance: -
j_gene: TRBJ2-3
d_gene: -
CDR3aa: CASSFRSADTQYF
CDR3nt: TGTGCCAGCAGCTTTAGGTCCGCAGATACGCAGTATTTT

v_gene: TRBV12-3/TRBV12-4
abundance: -
j_gene: TRBJ2-7
d_gene: -
CDR3aa: CASSQSGGLYEQYF
CDR3nt: TGTGCCAGCAGCCAATCCGGAGGCCTCTACGAGCAGTACTTC

v_gene: TRBV25-1
abundance: -
j_gene: TRBJ2-2
d_gene: -
CDR3aa: CASSQRGQRAGELFF
CDR3nt: TGTGCCAGCAGCCAAAGAGGACAGCGGGCCGGGGAGCTGTTTTTT

v_gene: TRBV14
abundance: -
j_gene: TRBJ2-7
d_gene: TRBD2
CDR3aa: CASSHPSGTSGGRYEQYF
CDR3nt: TGTGCCAGCAGCCATCCTTCCGGGACTAGCGGGGGCCGGTACGAGCAGTACTTC

v_gene: TRBV15
abundance: -
j_gene: TRBJ2-5
d_gene: TRBD2
CDR3aa: CATSRASGISETQYF
CDR3nt: TGTGCCACCAGCAGGGCTAGCGGAATCTCGGAGACCCAGTACTTC

v_gene: TRBV20-1
abundance: few
j_gene: TRBJ2-2
d_gene: TRBD2
CDR3aa: CSAPGLAGGRAGELFF
CDR3nt: TGCAGTGCCCCGGGACTAGCGGGAGGGAGGGCCGGGGAGCTGTTTTTT

v_gene: TRBV6-2/TRBV6-3
abundance: few
j_gene: TRBJ2-7
d_gene: TRBD2
CDR3aa: CASRVTSGVSYEQYF
CDR3nt: TGTGCCAGCAGGGTCACTAGCGGGGTCTCCTACGAGCAGTACTTC

v_gene: TRBV19
abundance: few
j_gene: TRBJ1-5
d_gene: -
CDR3aa: CASSFKSNQPQHF
CDR3nt: TGTGCCAGTAGTTTCAAGAGCAATCAGCCCCAGCATTTT

v_gene: TRBV20-1
abundance: -
j_gene: TRBJ1-5
d_gene: TRBD1
CDR3aa: CSASMTGTSNQPQHF
CDR3nt: TGCAGTGCTAGCATGACAGGGACGAGCAATCAGCCCCAGCATTTT

v_gene: TRBV14
abundance: -
j_gene: TRBJ2-5
d_gene: TRBD2
CDR3aa: CASSHTSGSETQYF
CDR3nt: TGTGCCAGCAGCCATACTAGCGGGAGCGAGACCCAGTACTTC

v_gene: TRBV25-1
abundance: -
j_gene: TRBJ2-4
d_gene: TRBD1
CDR3aa: CASGQGISNIQYF
CDR3nt: TGTGCCAGTGGACAGGGAATCTCGAACATTCAGTACTTC

v_gene: TRBV7-2
abundance: few
j_gene: TRBJ2-4
d_gene: -
CDR3aa: CASSLEPSALQYF
CDR3nt: TGTGCCAGCAGCTTAGAGCCTAGCGCCCTTCAGTACTTC

v_gene: TRBV7-3
abundance: -
j_gene: TRBJ2-4
d_gene: TRBD1
CDR3aa: CASSDRDSHNIQYF
CDR3nt: TGTGCCAGCAGCGACCGGGACAGTCACAACATTCAGTACTTC

v_gene: TRBV7-2
abundance: few
j_gene: TRBJ2-2
d_gene: TRBD1
CDR3aa: CASSLGDRGGRELFF
CDR3nt: TGTGCCAGCAGCTTAGGGGACAGGGGAGGCCGGGAGCTGTTTTTT

v_gene: TRBV15
abundance: few
j_gene: TRBJ1-1
d_gene: -
CDR3aa: CATGGIDTEAFF
CDR3nt: TGTGCCACCGGGGGTATTGACACTGAAGCTTTCTTT

v_gene: TRBV6-5
abundance: few
j_gene: TRBJ2-5
d_gene: TRBD2
CDR3aa: CASSYYRASGRAEYF
CDR3nt: TGTGCCAGCAGTTATTACAGGGCTAGCGGGAGGGCTGAGTACTTC

v_gene: TRBV20-1
abundance: -
j_gene: TRBJ2-1
d_gene: TRBD2
CDR3aa: CSARPGTSRYNEQFF
CDR3nt: TGCAGTGCTAGACCCGGGACTAGCAGATACAATGAGCAGTTCTTC

v_gene: TRBV19
abundance: -
j_gene: TRBJ2-7
d_gene: -
CDR3aa: CATAPGDPTYEQYF
CDR3nt: TGTGCCACCGCCCCAGGGGACCCTACCTACGAGCAGTACTTC